The present T cell receptor (beta chain) was sequenced within a study of identical twins (dated by TCRdb to the mid-2010s). Study-wide context: The study deep-sequenced TCR alpha and beta repertoires from monozygotic twins, unrelated adults of various ages and cord blood to test whether fetal clonotypes persist. To rule out contamination, replicate twin experiments were performed at different times with different library preparation protocols. Paper-wide results and their limitations: The excess sharing between twins in beta out-of-frame sequences was weaker because fewer shared sequences reduced the signal-to-noise ratio. Compared with coincidental sharing between unrelated individuals, an excess of low generation-probability sequences was observed among out-of-frame TCR alpha sequences shared between twins. Conclusions relied on cross-sectional statistical analysis, since the same donors could not be followed over many years. Fewer insertions were carried by abundant cord blood beta clonotypes; a weaker similar trend was observed in young adult naive repertoires, while no such trend was observed in memory repertoires. Invariant T cells such as MAIT and iNKT could partly confound zero-insertion analyses, though diverse VJ usage argued against this for most clonotypes. In monozygotic twins, recombination models systematically underestimated out-of-frame TCR alpha sharing, but the models matched the sharing seen between unrelated individuals.

This clonotype was counted only a few times. It has no known antigen specificity. No clone much larger than this one lies a single base away; base qualities are absent. CDR1 and CDR2 were assigned from the germline V gene as ENHRY and SYGVKD. Trimming accounts for 5 bases at V and 3 bases at J, while the number of junction bases matched to no gene is 13. The CDR3 spans 17 residues, from the cysteine through the phenylalanine. Only CDR3 DNA is held: 51 bases, read in frame from base 1. Libraries were constructed by 5' RACE. The sequencing machine was an Illumina HiSeq 2000. Template switching introduced a universal primer binding site; the final cDNA contained a unique molecular identifier, enabling accurate counting of TCR cDNA molecules. First-strand cDNA for TCR alpha and beta chains was synthesized from specific primers in the conserved constant-segment region. Each cDNA library was double barcoded, with a SMART-Mk sample barcode plus Illumina barcodes, to control for contamination. TruSeq adapter sequences and Illumina sample barcodes were added in two successive PCR steps. The Illumina HiSeq platform was used with custom primers to sequence TCR alpha and beta cDNA libraries. The authors processed their data as follows. MiGEC processed the raw reads to extract unique molecular identifiers, while MiXCR was used to determine the CDR3 positions. For each individual, recombination models were inferred using an EM algorithm with the repgenHMM and IGoR tools. The tcR package in R was used for shared clonotype analysis, with sharing normalized by the product of cloneset sizes. Out-of-frame nonproductive sequences were analyzed to study raw recombination free of thymic and clonal selection effects. In-frame beta chains were kept once TCRdb had trimmed the public reads at Q25 with fastp and called clones with MiXCR. Under each unique CDR3 protein, matching rows form one entry showing the most common genes and DNA. The V and J calls here are based on TCRdb, not the publication. The sample table records about 530,000 distinct CDR3 sequences; 20% to 25% of these occur just once. The top ten clonotypes cover roughly 0.5% of the sample.

All donors were healthy Caucasians. The twin cohort comprised three pairs of female monozygotic twins, all aged roughly 18 to 30 years. Positive isolation kits from Invitrogen were used to isolate CD4+ and CD8+ T cell populations. This sample was also put to use in a study of yellow fever vaccine responses in identical twins. According to the second study: According to the authors, the vaccine-induced T cell response in identical twins seemed to be partly convergent and partly specific to each individual. Focusing on identical twins, the study followed the T cell clones that responded to the vaccine, and did so with precision.

Material for sequencing was CD4+ T cells sorted from blood. The TCR comes from a woman in her late teens or twenties in good health. The chain uses TRBV10-3 and TRBJ2-3, and 8 junction bases match TRBD2. Read as DNA, the sequence is TGTGCCATCAGTCCGTCGGGGGGGAACAAGGGGACAGATACGCAGTATTTT. This gives the protein CAISPSGGNKGTDTQYF.